This record covers a single T cell receptor beta chain. Its target is unknown. This record belongs to a study of early T cells in non-severe SARS-CoV-2 infection. Study at large: Bulk RNA from unsorted whole blood was sequenced; chains were unpaired. Study-wide findings and caveats: Anti-spike CD8 responses were favored in VDJdb matching, and private and CD4 specificities were missed.

The V and J ends lost 4 bases and 0 bases respectively, with 13 bases between them. Per germline, CDR1 DFQATT and CDR2 SNEGSKA (reference sequence). The CDR3 is 15 residues long. Unique molecular identifiers tagged individual cDNA molecules. TCRdb fed the 5' RACE reads into MiXCR, producing one record per CDR3 protein. The sample lists 53,000 or so distinct CDR3 sequences, around 7.7% seen once, with 5.8% in the top ten. The chain joins TRBV20-1 to TRBJ1-5; D gene unclear. The TCR comes from an adult who was a healthcare worker with PCR-confirmed SARS-CoV-2 infection or an uninfected control (not recorded which). The sample consisted of whole blood. CDR3 nucleotides: TGCAGTGCTACGGCAGCTGTTTATAGCAATCAGCCCCAGCATTTT. Translated: CSATAAVYSNQPQHF.